The T cell receptor beta chain under discussion was sequenced for a study of CD8 T cells in Susac syndrome. CDR3 size: 16 residues. V was shortened by 5 bases and J by 2 bases, with 16 bases between the two germline ends. Germline V gives CDR1 LGHNA, CDR2 YSLEER. With random hexamers, 0.5 to 1 ug RNA was reverse transcribed. TCRdb re-called the immunoSEQ multiplex PCR reads through MiXCR, storing one row per CDR3 protein. The sample has about 76,000 distinct CDR3 sequences, approximately 93% seen once. Sequencing of TCR beta was performed on blood CD8+ T cells and on blood CD4+ T cells. The chain couples TRBV4-3 to TRBJ2-4; D possibly corresponds to TRBD1 (5 bases). The TCR comes from a human donor with Susac syndrome. The sequenced material came from CD8+ T cells from PBMCs. The CDR3 region has the DNA TGCGCCAGCAGCATGAATCACAGGCCTACCAAAAACATTCAGTACTTC. Translating gives CASSMNHRPTKNIQYF.